One and the same sample provided the 32 T cell receptor beta chains below, sequenced in a study of T cell responses to AZD1222 COVID-19 vaccine. Assay used: immunoSEQ multiplex PCR; TCRdb lists only in-frame clones, some missing. This sample yields 150,000 to 200,000 clones, of which roughly 94% are seen a single time; just over 5% belongs to the top ten. Here the sequenced sample was peripheral blood, taken 28 days after the second AZD1222 dose. These receptors were obtained from an adult who received the AZD1222 COVID-19 vaccine.

The chain couples TRBV27 to TRBJ1-6; D unresolved. From germline, CDR1 is MNHEY and CDR2 SMNVEV (reference sequence). The V end was cut by 6 bases, the J end by 4 bases, with 13 bases between. This CDR3 is 15 amino acids long. This CDR3 is CASSSTGVYNSPLHF. CDR3 sequence (DNA): TGTGCCAGCAGCAGTACGGGAGTTTATAATTCACCCCTCCACTTT.

CDR3 protein: CAIRAGMANYGYTF. The CDR3 DNA is TGTGCCATCAGAGCAGGGATGGCTAACTATGGCTACACCTTC. The rearrangement uses TRBV10-3 and TRBJ1-2, with TRBD1 as a possible D gene (5 bases). V shed 6 bases and J shed 0 bases, with 11 bases lying between them. Germline CDR1 is ENHRY and CDR2 is SYGVKD. This CDR3 is 14 amino acids long.

Only one count was recorded for this clone. The chain uses TRBV11-2 and TRBJ1-5; D ambiguous. V was shortened by 5 bases and J by 7 bases, with 12 bases between the two germline ends. The length of the CDR3 is 13 residues. Per germline, CDR1 SGHAT and CDR2 FQNNGV. The chain's CDR3 is CASSPEGIQPQHF. The CDR3 coding sequence is TGTGCCAGCAGCCCCGAAGGGATCCAGCCCCAGCATTTT. Full variable domain (outside the CDR3, taken from reference TRBV11-2 and TRBJ1-5): EAGVAQSPRYKIIEKRQSVAFWCNPISGHATLYWYQQILGQGPKLLIQFQNNGVVDDSQLPKDRFSAERLKGVDSTLKIQPAKLEDSAVYLCASSPEGIQPQHFGDGTRLSIL.

V is TRBV30 and J is TRBJ2-7; D is uncertain. Germline CDR1 and CDR2: GTSNPN and SVGIG (reference sequence). Trimming removed 2 bases at V and 0 bases at J, with 11 bases between. The CDR3 is made up of 14 amino acids. CDR3 loop: CAWSLPPGSYEQYF. The CDR3 DNA is TGTGCCTGGAGTCTCCCTCCGGGCTCCTACGAGCAGTACTTC.

The chain employs TRBV6-5 and TRBJ2-1; D may be TRBD2 (6 bases). V was cut by 8 bases and J by 1 base, with 9 bases left in between. The length of the CDR3 is 13 residues. Germline V gene lookup returns CDR1 MNHEY and CDR2 SVGAGI. This CDR3 is CASHSGSYNEQFF. DNA of the CDR3: TGTGCCAGCCACAGCGGGTCCTACAATGAGCAGTTCTTC.

The chain links TRBV7-8 to TRBJ2-5, with TRBD2 matching 11 bases. CDR1 and CDR2 (germline): SGHVS, FQNEAQ. The CDR3 extends over 18 amino acids. V shed 3 bases, J shed 2 bases, and the junction held 11 bases outside the gene matches. In nucleotides, the CDR3 is TGTGCCAGCAGCTTTCTAGCGGGAGGCCCGGAGAGACAAGAGACCCAGTACTTC. It encodes CASSFLAGGPERQETQYF. Based on the CDR3 plus reference TRBV7-8 and TRBJ2-5, the full variable domain is GAGVSQSPRYKVAKRGQDVALRCDPISGHVSLFWYQQALGQGPEFLTYFQNEAQLDKSGLPSDRFFAERPEGSVSTLKIQRTQQEDSAVYLCASSFLAGGPERQETQYFGPGTRLLVL.

CDR3 sequence: CASSRPGNGDEKLFF. As DNA, the CDR3 is TGTGCCAGCAGCCGTCCAGGGAATGGAGATGAAAAACTGTTTTTT. This rearrangement joins TRBV4-2 to TRBJ1-4; TRBD1 might be the D (5 bases). Germline V gene data show CDR1 as LGHNA and CDR2 as YNFKEQ. CDR3 size: 15 residues. V lost 4 bases, J lost 6 bases, and 15 bases lay in between.

The chain couples TRBV18 to TRBJ2-5; 10 bases are a match to TRBD1. The trim removed 5 bases at V and 4 bases at J, leaving 4 bases unmatched. Germline V lookup: CDR1 KGHSH, CDR2 LQKENI. This CDR3 has 14 residues. The CDR3 region is CASSSDRGGETQYF. In DNA form, the CDR3 reads TGTGCCAGCTCATCGGACAGGGGGGGAGAGACCCAGTACTTC.

V is TRBV2 and J is TRBJ1-2; the D is unclear. The CDR3 loop spans 12 amino acids. Germline CDR1 SNHLY, CDR2 FYNNEI. Trimming stripped 5 bases from V and 8 bases from J, with 12 bases between. DNA of the CDR3: TGTGCCAGCAGTAGGACCATCGGGGGCTACACCTTC. It is translated as CASSRTIGGYTF.

The chain couples TRBV4-3 to TRBJ2-1; 9 bases line up with TRBD2. Trimming removed 1 base from V and 5 bases from J; junction bases left unmatched: 6. CDR3 size: 16 residues. Germline CDR1 and CDR2: LGHNA and YSLEER. Here the CDR3 reads CASSQALAGGNNEQFF. CDR3 sequence (DNA): TGCGCCAGCAGCCAAGCGTTGGCGGGAGGGAACAATGAGCAGTTCTTC.

In DNA, the CDR3 is TGTGCCAGTAAGGGGACCGGGACGACGGGACTGAACACTGAAGCTTTCTTT. Its translation is CASKGTGTTGLNTEAFF. V and J are TRBV19 and TRBJ1-1, with a possible D match to TRBD1 (5 bases). Germline assignment: CDR1 LNHDA and CDR2 SQIVND (reference sequence). CDR3 size: 17 residues. V was shortened by 7 bases and J by 0 bases, with 21 bases between the two germline ends.

The chain is built from TRBV5-5 and TRBJ2-7; 11 bases match TRBD1. The trim removed 3 bases at V and 0 bases at J, leaving 5 bases unmatched. Germline CDR1 SGHKS, CDR2 YYEKEE (reference sequence). The CDR3 totals 16 residues. CDR3 sequence reads: CASSSDRGPFSYEQYF. The CDR3, as DNA: TGTGCCAGCAGCTCGGACAGGGGGCCGTTCTCCTACGAGCAGTACTTC.

The chain is built from TRBV5-8 and TRBJ2-7; 7 positions match TRBD1. The trim removed 4 bases at V and 5 bases at J, leaving 12 bases unmatched. CDR1 is SGHTS and CDR2 is YDEGEE in the germline V gene. The CDR3 is 15 amino acids. CDR3 nucleotides: TGTGCCAGCAGCACATTCCGAGGGGGCGACCACGAGCAGTACTTC. Amino acids: CASSTFRGGDHEQYF. Supplemented by reference TRBV5-8 and TRBJ2-7, the full variable domain reads EAGVTQSPTHLIKTRGQQATLRCSPISGHTSVYWYQQALGLGLQFLLWYDEGEERNRGNFPPRFSGRQFPNYSSELNVNALELEDSALYLCASSTFRGGDHEQYFGPGTRLTVT.

The CDR3 nucleotides are TGTGCCAGCAGCTTAGGGGGGTACCAAGAGACCCAGTACTTC. This gives the protein CASSLGGYQETQYF. This chain joins TRBV7-2 and TRBJ2-5; possibly TRBD1 or TRBD2 for D (5 bases each). Trimming stripped 1 base from V and 0 bases from J, with 6 bases between. The germline V gene has CDR1 SGHTA and CDR2 FQGNSA. The CDR3 contains 14 residues.

This clone turned up a few times. The genes are TRBV6-4 and TRBJ2-1; 10 bases are a match to TRBD2. V lost 6 bases, J lost 3 bases, and 2 bases stayed unmatched. Germline assignment: CDR1 MRHNA and CDR2 SNTAGT. The CDR3 sequence is 14 residues long. CDR3 loop: CASSGTSDYNEQFF. CDR3 sequence (DNA): TGTGCCAGCAGCGGGACTAGCGACTACAATGAGCAGTTCTTC.

This chain connects TRBV7-2 to TRBJ2-5; 7 bases agree with TRBD2. The germline V gene encodes CDR1 SGHTA and CDR2 FQGNSA. This CDR3 region has 16 residues. V lost 1 base, J lost 1 base, and 6 bases stayed unmatched. The CDR3 nucleotides are TGTGCCAGCAGCTTAGTTGACGGGAGGTCCCAAGAGACCCAGTACTTC. Translated, it gives CASSLVDGRSQETQYF.

The genes are TRBV5-1 and TRBJ1-4, with 9 positions matching TRBD1. Trimming cost V 3 bases and J 6 bases; bases outside gene matches: 6. The CDR3 length is 15 residues. Germline loops: CDR1 SGHRS, CDR2 YFSETQ. The CDR3 DNA reads as TGCGCCAGCAGCTACACAGGGGGCGCTTATGAAAAACTGTTTTTT. Residues: CASSYTGGAYEKLFF.

The chain combines TRBV28 with TRBJ2-1; 10 bases align to TRBD1. The V and J ends lost 6 bases and 8 bases, in that order; junction bases with no gene match: 10. CDR3 length equals 15 residues. Germline V lookup: CDR1 MDHEN, CDR2 SYDVKM. The CDR3 here is CASSSRDRGSDEQFF. The CDR3 DNA reads as TGTGCCAGCAGCTCCCGGGACAGGGGAAGTGATGAGCAGTTCTTC. Full variable domain (missing parts from reference TRBV28 and TRBJ2-1): DVKVTQSSRYLVKRTGEKVFLECVQDMDHENMFWYRQDPGLGLRLIYFSYDVKMKEKGDIPEGYSVSREKKERFSLILESASTNQTSMYLCASSSRDRGSDEQFFGPGTRLTVL.

The DNA for the CDR3 is TGCGCCAGCAGCCCCCCGGGCCCTTACAATGAGCAGTTCTTC. Protein sequence: CASSPPGPYNEQFF. This chain uses TRBV10-1 with TRBJ2-1; D call uncertain. The CDR3 extends over 14 amino acids. Between the trimmed V and J ends, which lost 6 bases and 4 bases, there was a span of 13 bases. CDR1 and CDR2 (germline): WNHNN, SYGVQD (reference sequence).

The rearrangement uses TRBV6-5 and TRBJ1-2, with D possibly TRBD1 on 5 matching bases. V shed 6 bases and J shed 5 bases, with 10 bases lying between them. From germline, CDR1 is MNHEY and CDR2 SVGAGI. The CDR3 length is 12 residues. The CDR3 here is CASSRDPYGYTF. The CDR3, as DNA: TGTGCCAGCAGCAGGGACCCTTATGGCTACACCTTC.

The gene calls are TRBV9 and TRBJ2-5; 7 positions agree with TRBD1. This CDR3 is 15 amino acids long. Germline-derived CDR1 and CDR2 are SGDLS and YYNGEE. The junction had 7 bases not matched to a gene; V was cut back by 4 bases and J by 1 base. CDR3 protein: CASSPWTGLQETQYF. The DNA for the CDR3 is TGTGCCAGCAGCCCTTGGACAGGCCTCCAAGAGACCCAGTACTTC.

This clone was seen just once. V gene TRBV24-1 combines with J gene TRBJ2-1; TRBD2 is a possible D gene (6 bases). Per the germline V gene, CDR1 is KGHDR and CDR2 is SFDVKD. There are 13 residues in the CDR3. With 3 bases removed from V and 8 bases from J, the gap between germline ends came to 10 bases. The CDR3 DNA is TGTGCCACCAGTGATCCTACTAGCCATGAGCAGTTCTTC. Translation: CATSDPTSHEQFF.

This chain links TRBV7-9 with TRBJ2-7; TRBD2 aligns across 11 bases. This CDR3 comprises 15 residues. Looked up from germline, CDR1 is SEHNR and CDR2 is FQNEAQ (reference sequence). V was clipped by 5 bases and J by 0 bases; unmatched bases: 3. The CDR3 loop reads CASSVTSGGSYEQYF. DNA for the CDR3: TGTGCCAGCAGCGTTACTAGCGGGGGCTCCTACGAGCAGTACTTC.

CDR3 region: CASSLTGGNQPQHF. In DNA, the CDR3 is TGTGCCAGCAGCTTGACAGGGGGCAATCAGCCCCAGCATTTT. This chain joins TRBV7-9 and TRBJ1-5; 8 nucleotides line up with TRBD1. The germline gives CDR1 SEHNR, CDR2 FQNEAQ (reference sequence). V gave up 3 bases and J gave up 2 bases; unmatched junction bases: 0. The CDR3 length is 14 residues.

The V gene is TRBV10-3, the J gene TRBJ1-1; TRBD1 agrees at 7 bases. V was pared by 5 bases and J by 2 bases, with 5 bases of the junction left unmatched. This CDR3 is 14 amino acids long. Germline V gene sequence: CDR1 ENHRY, CDR2 SYGVKD. The CDR3 sequence is CAISLAGGNTEAFF. Here the CDR3 DNA reads TGTGCCATCAGTTTGGCAGGGGGTAACACTGAAGCTTTCTTT.

The J gene is TRBJ1-2, the V gene TRBV3-1 (or the pseudogene TRBV3-2); the D is unclear. CDR1 is LGHDT, CDR2 YNNKEL, per germline (reference sequence). The CDR3 runs to 12 residues. Between the trimmed V and J ends, which lost 0 bases and 5 bases, there was a span of 4 bases. The CDR3 nucleotides are TGTGCCAGCAGCCAAGATGAGTATGGCTACACCTTC. Its translation: CASSQDEYGYTF.

The chain combines TRBV7-9 with TRBJ2-1; 11 positions agree with TRBD2. The germline gives CDR1 SEHNR, CDR2 FQNEAQ (reference sequence). This CDR3 has 16 residues. The trim removed 4 bases at V and 0 bases at J, leaving 2 bases unmatched. The DNA for the CDR3 is TGTGCCAGCAGCTCCACTAGCGGGAGCTCCTACAATGAGCAGTTCTTC. It specifies CASSSTSGSSYNEQFF. Together with reference TRBV7-9 and TRBJ2-1, the CDR3 gives the full variable domain: DTGVSQNPRHKITKRGQNVTFRCDPISEHNRLYWYRQTLGQGPEFLTYFQNEAQLEKSRLLSDRFSAERPKGSFSTLEIQRTEQGDSAMYLCASSSTSGSSYNEQFFGPGTRLTVL.

The rearrangement links TRBV10-1 to TRBJ2-7; 7 bases line up with TRBD1. CDR3 length equals 13 residues. Germline V gene sequence: CDR1 WNHNN, CDR2 SYGVQD (reference sequence). With 7 bases clipped from V and 2 bases from J, the junction kept 5 bases outside the gene matches. The CDR3 is CASNERGPYEQYF. CDR3 DNA: TGCGCCAGCAACGAAAGGGGGCCCTACGAGCAGTACTTC.

The V and J genes are TRBV3-1 (or the pseudogene TRBV3-2) and TRBJ1-5, with D uncertain. V was pared by 0 bases and J by 4 bases, with 10 bases between. CDR1 is LGHDT, CDR2 YNNKEL, per germline (reference sequence). The CDR3 runs 15 residues. Written as DNA, the CDR3 is TGTGCCAGCAGCCAAGACAACTCCCCTAATCAGCCCCAGCATTTT. As protein: CASSQDNSPNQPQHF.

The chain couples TRBV6-1 to TRBJ2-1; D unclear. CDR1 is MNHNS, CDR2 SASEGT, per germline. V gave up 3 bases and J gave up 6 bases, with 6 bases separating them. CDR3 length: 12 residues. CDR3 sequence: CASSDQFNEQFF. DNA of the CDR3: TGTGCCAGCAGTGACCAATTCAATGAGCAGTTCTTC.

CDR3 sequence: CSVVGTSTYGYTF. The CDR3 DNA sequence: TGCAGCGTTGTAGGGACATCTACCTATGGCTACACCTTC. The V gene is TRBV29-1, the J gene TRBJ1-2; TRBD1 might be the D (6 bases). The V end was cut by 4 bases, the J end by 4 bases, with 13 bases between. The CDR3 runs 13 residues. Germline V gene data show CDR1 as SQVTM and CDR2 as ANQGSEA.

This chain links TRBV7-8 with TRBJ1-5, with D perhaps TRBD1 (6 bases). The CDR3 sequence is 14 residues long. From germline, CDR1 is SGHVS and CDR2 FQNEAQ. V lost 5 bases and J 5 bases, leaving 13 bases between the germline ends. In DNA, the CDR3 is TGTGCCAGCAGCCCTGGACAGAATCATCAGCCCCAGCATTTT. As protein: CASSPGQNHQPQHF.